This note documents a single T cell receptor beta chain sequence. The data belong to a study of blood T cell repertoires in COVID-19. Across the study: Acute and convalescent COVID-19 specimens originated in the United States, Italy and Spain. T cells, B-cell-depleted T cells, or PBMCs supplied cDNA or gDNA.

CDR1 and CDR2 (germline): MDHEN, SYDVKM. V shed 3 bases, J shed 3 bases, and the junction held 9 bases outside the gene matches. The CDR3 consists of 17 residues. Participants, about 18 to 95 years old, spanned about 26 US areas. In the original processing: Cell counts per sample came from amplifying reference gene primers. The repertoire was sequenced with immunoSEQ multiplex PCR; TCRdb's copy has only in-frame clones and lacks some. V and J calls and clone size are those listed in that table; D and trimming were worked out from the DNA. The profile shows roughly 250,000 clones, about 90% of them singletons.

The receptor was derived from a human donor in a cohort exposed to, infected with or recovered from COVID-19 (not recorded which). The donor label of this sample is uncertain. The sample taken for sequencing was PBMCs or T cells enriched from blood (not recorded which). The chain employs TRBV28 and TRBJ1-4; 8 bases fit TRBD1. Here the CDR3 reads CASSFRTGRRPNEKLFF. CDR3 DNA sequence: TGTGCCAGCAGTTTCCGGACAGGGAGAAGGCCTAATGAAAAACTGTTTTTT.